These 13 T cell receptor beta chains came from one sample sequenced in a study of blood T cell repertoires in COVID-19. Repertoires were generated with immunoSEQ multiplex PCR, while TCRdb's copy carries only in-frame clones and drops some. The table has about 280,000 clones, around 87% seen once. The sequenced sample consisted of PBMCs or T cells enriched from blood (not recorded which). These receptors were obtained from a woman between 18 and 29 years old with acute COVID-19.

The chain carries TRBV18 and TRBJ1-4; TRBD1 might be the D (6 bases). Germline V gives CDR1 KGHSH, CDR2 LQKENI. The V end lost 3 bases, the J end lost 8 bases, and 16 bases lay between the germline ends. This CDR3 contains 15 residues. CDR3 loop: CASSPVQGIGEKLFF. The CDR3 nucleotides are TGTGCCAGCTCACCTGTTCAGGGGATTGGCGAAAAACTGTTTTTT.

This clone was detected once. J is TRBJ1-2 and V is TRBV5-8, with D uncertain. The V end was cut by 1 base, the J end by 7 bases, with 8 bases between. The length of the CDR3 is 12 residues. Germline V gives CDR1 SGHTS, CDR2 YDEGEE. The CDR3 reads CASSLLGVGYTF. The CDR3 region has the DNA TGTGCCAGCAGCTTGTTGGGCGTTGGCTACACCTTC.

The chain has TRBV5-1 and TRBJ2-5, with a weak D call TRBD1 (6 bases). CDR3 length equals 15 residues. Trimming stripped 1 base from V and 2 bases from J, with 12 bases between. CDR1 is SGHRS, CDR2 YFSETQ, per germline. The CDR3 spells CASSLSTGPQETQYF. The CDR3 DNA reads as TGCGCCAGCAGCTTGTCGACAGGACCTCAAGAGACCCAGTACTTC.

The chain couples TRBV12-3 or TRBV12-4 to TRBJ1-2; D perhaps matches TRBD1 (6 bases). V lost 2 bases and J 8 bases, leaving 9 bases between the germline ends. This CDR3 comprises 12 residues. CDR3 coding DNA: TGTGCCAGCAGTTTACGAGGGGGAGGCTACACCTTC. Amino acid sequence: CASSLRGGGYTF.

This rearrangement joins TRBV5-6 to TRBJ1-1, with 9 bases identical to TRBD1. This CDR3 is built from 14 residues. Per germline, CDR1 SGHDT and CDR2 YYEEEE. Trimming at V came to 4 bases and at J to 6 bases, leaving 7 bases not matched to a gene. CDR3 sequence reads: CASSARDRVSEAFF. In DNA form, the CDR3 reads TGTGCCAGCAGCGCCCGGGACAGGGTGTCTGAAGCTTTCTTT.

The chain combines TRBV25-1 with TRBJ2-5; D might be TRBD1 (5 bases). The V gene lost 8 bases and the J gene lost 3 bases, with 19 bases spanning the gap. The CDR3 has 15 amino acids. The germline V gene has CDR1 MGHDK and CDR2 SYGVNS. The CDR3 region is CASGLRGHTKETQYF. CDR3 nucleotides: TGTGCCAGCGGGTTACGCGGACATACTAAAGAGACCCAGTACTTC.

The chain has TRBV2 and TRBJ1-6; 7 positions agree with TRBD1. Germline V CDR1 and CDR2: SNHLY, FYNNEI. The V gene end was trimmed by 5 bases and the J gene end by 7 bases; junction bases not matched to a gene: 5. CDR3 length: 14 residues. CDR3 bases: TGTGCCAGCAGTCAGAGACAGGGAAATTCACCCCTCCACTTT. This encodes CASSQRQGNSPLHF. Drawing the rest from reference TRBV2 and TRBJ1-6, the complete variable domain is EPEVTQTPSHQVTQMGQEVILRCVPISNHLYFYWYRQILGQKVEFLVSFYNNEISEKSEIFDDQFSVERPDGSNFTLKIRSTKLEDSAMYFCASSQRQGNSPLHFGNGTRLTVT.

The rearrangement joins TRBV18 to TRBJ2-7; a possible D gene is TRBD2 (6 bases). CDR3 length: 14 amino acids. Germline V CDR1 and CDR2: KGHSH, LQKENI. The V gene lost 8 bases and the J gene lost 0 bases, with 14 bases spanning the gap. CDR3 sequence reads: CASGVGGGSYEQYF. The CDR3 coding sequence is TGTGCCAGCGGGGTGGGAGGCGGCTCCTACGAGCAGTACTTC.

This chain connects TRBV30 to TRBJ1-5, with 7 nucleotides matching TRBD1. CDR3 length: 15 amino acids. Germline CDR1 GTSNPN, CDR2 SVGIG (reference sequence). V dropped 1 base and J dropped 4; count of bases not matched to a gene: 7. The CDR3 sequence: CAWSAGTVVNQPQHF. The DNA of the CDR3 is TGTGCCTGGAGTGCTGGGACAGTGGTTAATCAGCCCCAGCATTTT.

The V call is TRBV2, the J call TRBJ2-2, with 7 bases lining up with TRBD2. The J segment lost 1 base and the V segment lost 9 bases, leaving 8 bases of the junction unmatched. The CDR3 extends over 15 amino acids. Germline V gives CDR1 SNHLY, CDR2 FYNNEI. CDR3 coding DNA: TGTGCCAGTAAAGGGCTAGCGGTGAACACCGGGGAGCTGTTTTTT. The encoded protein is CASKGLAVNTGELFF.

The rearrangement uses TRBV19 and TRBJ1-6; 7 bases are a match to TRBD1. Per the germline V gene, CDR1 is LNHDA and CDR2 is SQIVND (reference sequence). V lost 3 bases and J lost 8; bases outside the gene matches: 7. This CDR3 is built from 15 residues. This CDR3 is CASSIKDRRDSPLHF. CDR3 bases: TGTGCCAGTAGTATTAAGGACAGGAGGGATTCACCCCTCCACTTT.

The V call is TRBV11-1, the J call TRBJ2-5; D not certain. Germline CDR1 is SGHAT and CDR2 is FQDESV (reference sequence). V lost 3 bases and J 2 bases, leaving 10 bases between the germline ends. This CDR3 is built from 14 residues. The CDR3 reads CASSFTITQETQYF. The CDR3, as DNA: TGTGCCAGCAGCTTCACGATCACACAAGAGACCCAGTACTTC.

The chain carries TRBV3-1 (or the pseudogene TRBV3-2) and TRBJ1-5; D gene uncertain. Per germline, CDR1 LGHDT and CDR2 YNNKEL (reference sequence). V was trimmed by 1 base and J by 3 bases, leaving 7 bases between them. The CDR3 runs 14 residues. The CDR3 DNA reads TGTGCCAGCAGCCAAGTCGGTTTCAATCAGCCCCAGCATTTT. As protein: CASSQVGFNQPQHF.